These T cell receptor beta chains were read from a single sample in a study of blood T cell repertoires in COVID-19. Clones were sequenced by immunoSEQ multiplex PCR, and TCRdb holds only the in-frame ones, with some missing. This table holds 95,000 to 100,000 clones, 65% to 85% found once. What was sequenced was peripheral blood. The receptor set was obtained from a woman in her sixties or seventies with acute or convalescent COVID-19. The CDR3 runs from the conserved cysteine through the conserved F or W. Each record gives: V gene, D gene, clone size, J gene, CDR3 DNA, CDR3 protein. The D gene is left open where the match is weak. Size tells how often a clone was seen (once, few, many) or the class of an expanded clone, and some rows leave it out.

TRBV12-3/TRBV12-4	TRBD1	.	TRBJ1-1	TGTGCCAGCAGTTCGAGACAGGGGTCTGAAGCTTTCTTT	CASSSRQGSEAFF
TRBV11-2	.	.	TRBJ2-3	TGTGCCAGCAGCTCCCCAAAGGGGGTTGGGACAGATACGCAGTATTTT	CASSSPKGVGTDTQYF
TRBV7-3	TRBD1	once	TRBJ1-6	TGTGCCAGCAGCTACCAGGGGGCGGGTTCACCCCTCCACTTT	CASSYQGAGSPLHF
TRBV19	TRBD1	.	TRBJ1-5	TGTGCCAGTAGGACTCTTGGGACAGGGGGCAATCAGCCCCAGCATTTT	CASRTLGTGGNQPQHF
TRBV21-1	.	.	TRBJ1-6	TGTGCCAGCAGCAAAATAAAAGGCAGGAGGGCTGACTATAATTCACCCCTCCACTTT	CASSKIKGRRADYNSPLHF
TRBV12-3/TRBV12-4	.	.	TRBJ1-2	TGTGCCAGCACCCCCTCTACTAACTATGGCTACACCTTC	CASTPSTNYGYTF
TRBV2	.	.	TRBJ2-7	TGTGCCAGCAGCGCCACTGGGCCCCCAGCTTACGAGCAGTACTTC	CASSATGPPAYEQYF
TRBV2	TRBD2	.	TRBJ2-3	TGTGCCAGCAGATACCCGGGACTAGCGGGGAGGACTAGCACAGATACGCAGTATTTT	CASRYPGLAGRTSTDTQYF
TRBV28	.	.	TRBJ1-5	TGTGCCAGCAGTTTTGGAGGTATTGGGAATCAGCCCCAGCATTTT	CASSFGGIGNQPQHF
TRBV30	.	once	TRBJ2-1	TGTGCCTGGAGTTGGAGGCGGGGGCCCTTTGGTGAGCAGTTCTTC	CAWSWRRGPFGEQFF
TRBV29-1	TRBD2	.	TRBJ2-2	TGCAGCGTTGCCGCGACTAGCTTCGGGGAGCTGTTTTTT	CSVAATSFGELFF
TRBV2	TRBD1	.	TRBJ1-5	TGTGCCAGCAGATCAGCAAGACAGGGCGGTCAGCCCCAGCATTTT	CASRSARQGGQPQHF
TRBV5-4	.	.	TRBJ2-1	TGTGCCAGCAGCTTGGACGGGTTTGAGCAGTTCTTC	CASSLDGFEQFF
TRBV2	TRBD2	.	TRBJ2-3	TGTGCCAGCAGTGTTGGGACTAGCGGGGGCCATACGCAGTATTTT	CASSVGTSGGHTQYF
TRBV11-3	TRBD1	.	TRBJ1-2	TGTGCCAGCAGCTTAGAGAGGACAGGGCGCTACACCTTC	CASSLERTGRYTF
TRBV14	TRBD1	.	TRBJ1-2	TGTGCCAGCAGCCAAGATTCAGGGGGGATTGGTGGCTACACCTTC	CASSQDSGGIGGYTF
TRBV2	.	.	TRBJ1-4	TGTGCCAGCACCTCCGGGGTCGAAAAACTGTTTTTT	CASTSGVEKLFF
TRBV6-1	TRBD1	.	TRBJ1-5	TGTGCCAGCAGTGAACAAGGGGACAGGGCGCGTCAGCCCCAGCATTTT	CASSEQGDRARQPQHF
TRBV5-4	TRBD2	.	TRBJ2-1	TGTGCCAGCAGCCTAGGACTAGCGGGGAACAATGAGCAGTTCTTC	CASSLGLAGNNEQFF
TRBV7-2	TRBD2	.	TRBJ2-5	TGTGCCAGCAGCTTAGGAAGCGGGGGGGCCGATTCGAAGACCCAGTACTTC	CASSLGSGGADSKTQYF
TRBV27	.	.	TRBJ1-3	TGTGCCAGCAGTTTAGTCCCCCCCCTTGGAAACACCATATATTTT	CASSLVPPLGNTIYF
TRBV28	TRBD1	.	TRBJ1-5	TGTGCCAGCAGTTTATTGTCGGGACAGGGTGACAATCAGCCCCAGCATTTT	CASSLLSGQGDNQPQHF
TRBV3-1/TRBV3-2	.	.	TRBJ1-3	TGTGCCAGCAGCCAATCTTCTGGAAACACCATATATTTT	CASSQSSGNTIYF
TRBV3-1/TRBV3-2	.	.	TRBJ1-5	TGTGCCAGCAGCCAAGATATTAATCAGCCCCAGCATTTT	CASSQDINQPQHF
TRBV27	TRBD1	.	TRBJ1-5	TGTGCCAGTAGACAGGGGTTCGATCAGCCCCAGCATTTT	CASRQGFDQPQHF
TRBV15	.	once	TRBJ1-6	TGTGCCACCAGCAGAGATCAGGGGCCCCCTAATAATTCACCCCTCCACTTT	CATSRDQGPPNNSPLHF
TRBV13	.	.	TRBJ2-2	TGTGCCAGCAGCTTAGGGACAGCGAACACCGGGGAGCTGTTTTTT	CASSLGTANTGELFF
TRBV14	.	.	TRBJ2-7	TGTGCCAGCAGCCAAGACTCGTCGTTAAAATTAGGACACCTATACTACGAGCAGTACTTC	CASSQDSSLKLGHLYYEQYF
TRBV4-1	TRBD1	.	TRBJ2-7	TGCGCCAGCAGCCAAGGACAGGGTTGGGACGAGCAGTACTTC	CASSQGQGWDEQYF